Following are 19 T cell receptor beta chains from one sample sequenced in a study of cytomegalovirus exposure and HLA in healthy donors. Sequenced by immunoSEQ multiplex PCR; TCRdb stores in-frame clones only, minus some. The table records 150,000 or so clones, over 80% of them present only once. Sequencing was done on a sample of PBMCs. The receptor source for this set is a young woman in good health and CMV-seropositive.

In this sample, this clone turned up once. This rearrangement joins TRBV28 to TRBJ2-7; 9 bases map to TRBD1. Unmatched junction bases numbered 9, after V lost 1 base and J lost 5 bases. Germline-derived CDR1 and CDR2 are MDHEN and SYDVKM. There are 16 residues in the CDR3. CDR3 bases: TGTGCCAGCAGTTTATTTGGGACAGGGAATCTCCACGAGCAGTACTTC. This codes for CASSLFGTGNLHEQYF.

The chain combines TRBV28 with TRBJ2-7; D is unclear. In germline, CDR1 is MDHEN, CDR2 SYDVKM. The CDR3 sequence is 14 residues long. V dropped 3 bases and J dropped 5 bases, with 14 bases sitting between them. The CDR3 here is CASSFVSRFNEQYF. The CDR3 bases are TGTGCCAGCAGTTTCGTGTCCAGGTTCAACGAGCAGTACTTC.

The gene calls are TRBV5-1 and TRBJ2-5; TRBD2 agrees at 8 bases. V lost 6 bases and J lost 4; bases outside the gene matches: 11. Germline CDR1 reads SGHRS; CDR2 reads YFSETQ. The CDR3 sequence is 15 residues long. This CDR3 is CASTWGTSRLETQYF. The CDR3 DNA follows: TGCGCCAGCACTTGGGGGACTAGTCGGTTAGAGACCCAGTACTTC.

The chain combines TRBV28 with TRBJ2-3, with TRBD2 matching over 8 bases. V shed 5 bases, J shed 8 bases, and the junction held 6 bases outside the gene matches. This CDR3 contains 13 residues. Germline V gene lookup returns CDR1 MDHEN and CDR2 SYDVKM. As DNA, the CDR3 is TGTGCCAGCAGTCCCGGGGGGGGAAGTACGCAGTATTTT. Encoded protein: CASSPGGGSTQYF.

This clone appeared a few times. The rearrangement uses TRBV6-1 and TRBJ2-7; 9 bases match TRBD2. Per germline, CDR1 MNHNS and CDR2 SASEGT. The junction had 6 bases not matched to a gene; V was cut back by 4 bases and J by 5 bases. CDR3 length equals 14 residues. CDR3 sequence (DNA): TGTGCCAGCAGTGTGGAGCGGGGGGCCCACGAGCAGTACTTC. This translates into CASSVERGAHEQYF.

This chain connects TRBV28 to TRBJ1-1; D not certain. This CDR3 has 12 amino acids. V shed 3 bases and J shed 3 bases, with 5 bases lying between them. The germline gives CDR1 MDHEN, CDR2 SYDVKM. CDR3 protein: CASSLGYTEAFF. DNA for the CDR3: TGTGCCAGCAGTTTGGGCTACACTGAAGCTTTCTTT.

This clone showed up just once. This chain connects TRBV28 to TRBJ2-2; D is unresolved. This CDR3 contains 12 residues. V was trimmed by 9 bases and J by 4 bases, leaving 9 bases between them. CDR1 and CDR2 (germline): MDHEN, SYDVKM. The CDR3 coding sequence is TGTGCCAGTGAAGGCGGCACCGGGGAGCTGTTTTTT. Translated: CASEGGTGELFF.

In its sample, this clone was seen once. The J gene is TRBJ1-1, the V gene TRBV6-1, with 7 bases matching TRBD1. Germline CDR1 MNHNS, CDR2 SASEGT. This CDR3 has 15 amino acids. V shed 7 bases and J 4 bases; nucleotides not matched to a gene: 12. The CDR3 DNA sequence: TGTGCCAGCACTACCCCACAGGGGAGGCTCACTGAAGCTTTCTTT. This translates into CASTTPQGRLTEAFF.

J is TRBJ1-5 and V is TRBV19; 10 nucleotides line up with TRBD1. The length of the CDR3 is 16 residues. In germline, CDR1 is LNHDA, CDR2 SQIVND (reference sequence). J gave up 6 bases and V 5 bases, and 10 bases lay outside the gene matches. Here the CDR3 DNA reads TGTGCCAGTAGTTCAGATTACCGGGACAGGGGTCAGCCCCAGCATTTT. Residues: CASSSDYRDRGQPQHF.

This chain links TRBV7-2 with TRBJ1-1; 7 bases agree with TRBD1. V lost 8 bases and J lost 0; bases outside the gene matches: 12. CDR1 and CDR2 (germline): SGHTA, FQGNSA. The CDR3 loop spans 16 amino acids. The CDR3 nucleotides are TGTGCCAGCTCCAAGCCGGGACAGCTCATGAACACTGAAGCTTTCTTT. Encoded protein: CASSKPGQLMNTEAFF.

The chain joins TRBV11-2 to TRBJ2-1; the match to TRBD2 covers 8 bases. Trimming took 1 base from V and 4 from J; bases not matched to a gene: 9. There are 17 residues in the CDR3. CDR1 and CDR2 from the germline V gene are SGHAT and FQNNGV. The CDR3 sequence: CASSLVAASGLYNEQFF. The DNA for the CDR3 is TGTGCCAGCAGCTTAGTGGCAGCTAGCGGGTTGTACAATGAGCAGTTCTTC.

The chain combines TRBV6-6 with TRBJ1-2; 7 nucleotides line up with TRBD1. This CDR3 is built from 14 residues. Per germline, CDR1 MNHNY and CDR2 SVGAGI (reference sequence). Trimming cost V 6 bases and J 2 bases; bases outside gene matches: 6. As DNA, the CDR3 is TGTGCCAGCAGGAGCCAGGGGGGAAACTATGGCTACACCTTC. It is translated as CASRSQGGNYGYTF.

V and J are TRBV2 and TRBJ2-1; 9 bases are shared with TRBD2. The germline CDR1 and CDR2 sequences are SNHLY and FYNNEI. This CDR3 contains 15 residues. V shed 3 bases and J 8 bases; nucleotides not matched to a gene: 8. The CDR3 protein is CASSDVIAGVHEQFF. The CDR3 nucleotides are TGTGCCAGCAGTGACGTGATAGCGGGAGTTCATGAGCAGTTCTTC.

CDR3 nucleotides: TGTGCCACCAGCAGAGACCGGCACACAGGGGGTAATTCACCCCTCCACTTT. The encoded protein is CATSRDRHTGGNSPLHF. The V call is TRBV15, the J call TRBJ1-6; 8 bases agree with TRBD1. V lost 0 bases and J lost 6; bases outside the gene matches: 7. The CDR3 loop spans 17 amino acids. Germline values: CDR1 LNHNV, CDR2 YYDKDF (reference sequence).

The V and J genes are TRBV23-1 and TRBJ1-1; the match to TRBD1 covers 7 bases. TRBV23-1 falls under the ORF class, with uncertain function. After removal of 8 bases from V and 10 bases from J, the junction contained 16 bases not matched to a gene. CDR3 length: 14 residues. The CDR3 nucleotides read TGCGCCAGCTTTAGGTGGGAAACAGGGGAGTTAGCTTTCTTT. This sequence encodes CASFRWETGELAFF.

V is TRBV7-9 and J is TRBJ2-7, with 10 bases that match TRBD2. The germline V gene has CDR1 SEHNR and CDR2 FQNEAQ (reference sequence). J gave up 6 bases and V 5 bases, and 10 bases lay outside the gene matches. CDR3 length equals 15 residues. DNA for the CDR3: TGTGCCAGCAGCCTTCTAGCGGGGGAGATCGGCGAGCAGTACTTC. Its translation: CASSLLAGEIGEQYF.

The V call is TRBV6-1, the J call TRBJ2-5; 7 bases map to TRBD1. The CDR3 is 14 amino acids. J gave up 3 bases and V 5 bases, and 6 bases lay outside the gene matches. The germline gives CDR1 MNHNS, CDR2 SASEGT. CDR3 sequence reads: CASSSGTAKETQYF. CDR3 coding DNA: TGTGCCAGCAGTTCCGGGACAGCAAAAGAGACCCAGTACTTC.

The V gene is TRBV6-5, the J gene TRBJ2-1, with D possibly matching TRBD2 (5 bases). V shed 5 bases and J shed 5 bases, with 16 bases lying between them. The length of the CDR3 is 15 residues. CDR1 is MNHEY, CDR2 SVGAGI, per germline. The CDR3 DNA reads TGTGCCAGCAGTCCCGACTACTCGGCAAACAATGAGCAGTTCTTC. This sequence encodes CASSPDYSANNEQFF.

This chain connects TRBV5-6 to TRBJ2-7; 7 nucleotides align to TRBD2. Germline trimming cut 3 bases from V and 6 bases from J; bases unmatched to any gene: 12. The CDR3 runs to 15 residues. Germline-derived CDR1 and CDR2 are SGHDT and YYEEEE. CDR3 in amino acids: CASSYTSGTIREQYF. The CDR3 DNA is TGTGCCAGCAGCTATACATCCGGGACTATTCGCGAGCAGTACTTC.